The 17 T cell receptor beta chains below were found in one sample sequenced in a study of blood T cell repertoires in COVID-19. Profiling relied on immunoSEQ multiplex PCR, and the TCRdb table lists in-frame clones only, not all of them. This sample has about 71,000 clones, with about 81% found just once. Sample: peripheral blood. All receptors derive from a woman of 80 years or more with acute or convalescent COVID-19.

V is TRBV5-1 and J is TRBJ1-4; TRBD1 matches at 7 bases. The trim removed 4 bases at V and 4 bases at J, leaving 7 bases unmatched. Germline V gene sequence: CDR1 SGHRS, CDR2 YFSETQ. The CDR3 extends over 15 amino acids. CDR3 sequence: CASSLTGTVNEKLFF. In nucleotides, the CDR3 is TGCGCCAGCAGCCTTACCGGGACAGTTAATGAAAAACTGTTTTTT.

The chain joins TRBV6-2 or TRBV6-3 to TRBJ1-2, with 12 positions matching TRBD1. The germline CDR1 and CDR2 sequences are MNHEY and SVGEGT. V was pared by 2 bases and J by 5 bases, with 21 bases of the junction left unmatched. This CDR3 region has 21 residues. The CDR3 sequence is CASSYQSLDPGQGALNYGYTF. CDR3 coding DNA: TGTGCCAGCAGTTACCAATCGCTCGATCCGGGACAGGGGGCGTTAAATTATGGCTACACCTTC.

In its sample, this clone was seen a few times. The gene calls are TRBV7-5 and TRBJ1-6. TRBV7-5 is annotated as a pseudogene. CDR3 size: 15 residues. The CDR3 nucleotides are TGTGTCAGAAGCTTAAGCCGCGGAGGGAATTCACCCCTCCACTTT. Its translation is CVRSLSRGGNSPLHF.

The V gene is TRBV9, the J gene TRBJ1-1; 9 positions match TRBD1. V was clipped by 4 bases and J by 5 bases; unmatched bases: 6. Germline V gives CDR1 SGDLS, CDR2 YYNGEE. The CDR3 contains 14 residues. CDR3 in amino acids: CASSTRQGGTEAFF. The CDR3 DNA follows: TGTGCCAGCAGCACCAGACAGGGGGGGACTGAAGCTTTCTTT.

The chain is built from TRBV2 and TRBJ1-2, with 7 positions matching TRBD1. The germline V gene has CDR1 SNHLY and CDR2 FYNNEI. The CDR3 has 15 residues. J was trimmed by 6 bases and V by 5 bases; bases with no gene match: 12. The CDR3 DNA follows: TGTGCCAGCAGTCTGAAGATGGGACAGAGCGATGGCTACACCTTC. It is translated as CASSLKMGQSDGYTF.

This clone was found once. The chain links TRBV7-7 to TRBJ2-1; D might be TRBD2 (5 bases). The CDR3 runs to 15 residues. Deletions cut 0 bases from V and 6 bases from J, with 12 bases between. Germline V gene data show CDR1 as SSHAT and CDR2 as FNYEAQ (reference sequence). CDR3 residues: CASSLALEKTNEQFF. As DNA, the CDR3 is TGTGCCAGCAGCTTAGCACTAGAAAAAACCAATGAGCAGTTCTTC. Combining the CDR3 with reference TRBV7-7 and TRBJ2-1 gives the whole variable domain GAGVSQSPRYKVTKRGQDVTLRCDPISSHATLYWYQQALGQGPEFLTYFNYEAQPDKSGLPSDRFSAERPEGSISTLTIQRTEQRDSAMYRCASSLALEKTNEQFFGPGTRLTVL.

This rearrangement joins TRBV11-2 to TRBJ2-7; D possibly corresponds to TRBD2 (6 bases). The CDR3 totals 15 residues. With 2 bases removed from V and 4 bases from J, the gap between germline ends came to 15 bases. The germline gives CDR1 SGHAT, CDR2 FQNNGV. CDR3 in DNA: TGTGCCAGCAGCTTAACTGCGGGGCGGCGGTACGAGCAGTACTTC. Translating gives CASSLTAGRRYEQYF.

A few counts support this clone. This rearrangement joins TRBV5-4 to TRBJ2-5, with TRBD1 as a possible D gene (6 bases). Trimming removed 4 bases at V and 5 bases at J, with 18 bases between. The CDR3 length is 15 residues. Germline V gives CDR1 SGHNT, CDR2 YYREEE (reference sequence). The chain's CDR3 is CASSQDQGRQETQYF. In nucleotides, the CDR3 is TGTGCCAGCAGCCAAGATCAGGGGCGACAGGAGACCCAGTACTTC.

The chain employs TRBV28 and TRBJ2-1; D perhaps matches TRBD2 (6 bases). The CDR3 runs 14 residues. Trimming shortened V by 4 bases and J by 5 bases, and 12 bases separated the two germline ends. Germline CDR1 reads MDHEN; CDR2 reads SYDVKM. CDR3 in amino acids: CASSWASVHNEQFF. The CDR3 DNA reads TGTGCCAGCAGTTGGGCTAGCGTACACAATGAGCAGTTCTTC.

This clone occurred a few times. The chain joins TRBV6-5 to TRBJ1-1; possibly TRBD1 for D (6 bases). From germline, CDR1 is MNHEY and CDR2 SVGAGI. This CDR3 region has 14 residues. The germline V and J ends were trimmed by 8 bases and 5 bases, with 18 bases remaining between them. CDR3 bases: TGTGCCAGCCGGGTGTTGGGGGGGGCAACTGAAGCTTTCTTT. Its protein product is CASRVLGGATEAFF.

There are a few counts of this clone. The identical CDR3 is also encoded by other nucleotide sequences in the sample. The chain combines TRBV6-6 with TRBJ2-5; D perhaps matches TRBD2 (6 bases). Germline V CDR1 and CDR2: MNHNY, SVGAGI (reference sequence). V was clipped by 3 bases and J by 4 bases, with 9 bases between them. The length of the CDR3 is 13 residues. This chain's CDR3 is CASSYGGGETQYF. In DNA, the CDR3 is TGTGCCAGCAGTTATGGGGGAGGAGAGACCCAGTACTTC.

The chain uses TRBV6-2 or TRBV6-3 and TRBJ1-1, with a weak D call TRBD1 (6 bases). Germline assignment: CDR1 MNHEY and CDR2 SVGEGT. Trimming cost V 5 bases and J 4 bases, with 14 bases left between them. The CDR3 consists of 14 residues. In DNA, the CDR3 is TGTGCCAGCAGTCCCCCCAACAGGGCCACTGAAGCTTTCTTT. It is translated as CASSPPNRATEAFF.

The chain carries TRBV4-1 and TRBJ2-7, with D tentatively TRBD2 (5 bases). Trimming removed 1 base at V and 5 bases at J, with 12 bases between. This CDR3 has 14 amino acids. The germline V gene encodes CDR1 MGHRA and CDR2 YSYEKL. Written as DNA, the CDR3 is TGCGCCAGCAGCCAAGTCGACTATAGGAACGAGCAGTACTTC. The encoded protein is CASSQVDYRNEQYF.

The rearrangement joins TRBV7-6 to TRBJ2-3; perhaps TRBD2 as D (6 bases). V lost 5 bases to trimming and J lost 0 bases, with 12 bases between them. The CDR3 loop spans 15 amino acids. Germline V gives CDR1 SGHVS, CDR2 FNYEAQ. Written as DNA, the CDR3 is TGTGCCAGCAGCAAAGAGGACTATAGCACAGATACGCAGTATTTT. Encoded protein: CASSKEDYSTDTQYF.

The rearrangement uses TRBV6-5 and TRBJ1-2; D remains unclear. The CDR3 is made up of 15 amino acids. Germline V gene lookup returns CDR1 MNHEY and CDR2 SVGAGI. Trimming stripped 2 bases from V and 4 bases from J, with 14 bases between. The CDR3 reads CASSYPQTGSYGYTF. CDR3 nucleotide sequence: TGTGCCAGCAGTTACCCCCAAACTGGTTCCTATGGCTACACCTTC.

This rearrangement joins TRBV11-2 to TRBJ1-3, with D possibly being TRBD1 (6 bases). This CDR3 comprises 14 residues. Germline-derived CDR1 and CDR2 are SGHAT and FQNNGV. V was trimmed by 3 bases and J by 3 bases, leaving 9 bases between them. The CDR3 protein is CASSFAGVGNTIYF. CDR3 DNA: TGTGCCAGCAGCTTCGCAGGGGTTGGAAACACCATATATTTT.

The V gene is TRBV7-2, the J gene TRBJ2-7, with a possible D match to TRBD1 (5 bases). V lost 4 bases and J 1 base, leaving 11 bases between the germline ends. This CDR3 has 14 amino acids. Germline lookup yields CDR1 SGHTA and CDR2 FQGNSA. The CDR3 DNA reads as TGTGCCAGCAGCTCCAGGGTTATATCCTACGAGCAGTACTTC. Protein product: CASSSRVISYEQYF. Supplemented by reference TRBV7-2 and TRBJ2-7, the full variable domain reads GAGVSQSPSNKVTEKGKDVELRCDPISGHTALYWYRQSLGQGLEFLIYFQGNSAPDKSGLPSDRFSAERTGGSVSTLTIQRTQQEDSAVYLCASSSRVISYEQYFGPGTRLTVT.